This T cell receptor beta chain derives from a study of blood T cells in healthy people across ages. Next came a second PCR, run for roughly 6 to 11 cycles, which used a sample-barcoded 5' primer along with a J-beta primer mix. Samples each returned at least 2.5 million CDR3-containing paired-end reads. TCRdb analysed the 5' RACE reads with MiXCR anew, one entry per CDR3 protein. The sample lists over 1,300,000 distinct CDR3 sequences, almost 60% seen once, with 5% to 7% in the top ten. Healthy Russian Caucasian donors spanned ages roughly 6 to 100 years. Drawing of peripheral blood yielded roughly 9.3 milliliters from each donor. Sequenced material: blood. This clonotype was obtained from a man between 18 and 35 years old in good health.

The CDR3 region is CASSFKDRTLTDTQYF. The CDR3, as DNA: TGTGCCAGCAGCTTTAAGGACAGAACTCTCACAGATACGCAGTATTTT. The V call is TRBV5-6, the J call TRBJ2-3; a possible D gene is TRBD1 (6 bases). CDR3 length equals 16 residues. V lost 2 bases, J lost 2 bases, and 15 bases lay in between. Per germline, CDR1 SGHDT and CDR2 YYEEEE. Full variable domain (rest looked up from reference TRBV5-6 and TRBJ2-3): DAGVTQSPTHLIKTRGQQVTLRCSPKSGHDTVSWYQQALGQGPQFIFQYYEEEERQRGNFPDRFSGHQFPNYSSELNVNALLLGDSALYLCASSFKDRTLTDTQYFGPGTRLTVL.